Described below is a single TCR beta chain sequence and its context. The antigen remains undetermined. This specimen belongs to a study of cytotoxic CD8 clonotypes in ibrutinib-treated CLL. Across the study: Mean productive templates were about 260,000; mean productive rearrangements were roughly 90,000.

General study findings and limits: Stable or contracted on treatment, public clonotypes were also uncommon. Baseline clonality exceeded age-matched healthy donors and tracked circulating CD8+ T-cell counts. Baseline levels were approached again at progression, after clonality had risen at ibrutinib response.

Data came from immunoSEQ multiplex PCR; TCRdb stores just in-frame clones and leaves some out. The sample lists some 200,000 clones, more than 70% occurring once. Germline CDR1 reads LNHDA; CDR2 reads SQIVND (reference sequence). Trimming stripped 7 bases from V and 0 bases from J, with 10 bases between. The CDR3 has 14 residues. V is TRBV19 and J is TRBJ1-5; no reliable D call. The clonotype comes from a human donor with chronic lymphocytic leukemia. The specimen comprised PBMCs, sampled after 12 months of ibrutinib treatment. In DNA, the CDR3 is TGTGCCAGTATCGGACGGAATAGCAATCAGCCCCAGCATTTT. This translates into CASIGRNSNQPQHF.